The entry below describes one T cell receptor (beta chain). Its specific antigen is unknown. Base qualities are not at hand, and no much larger clone is one base apart. In total, about 650 healthy bone marrow donors made up the cohort. At the time of sampling, every cohort member was nominally healthy, though immune exposures that went unrecorded were likely present. The donor tested CMV seronegative and was one of the 352 seronegative cohort members. Each donor provided a peripheral blood sample, and peripheral blood mononuclear cells were used for TCR beta sequencing. The Qiagen DNeasy Blood Extraction Kit was used to extract genomic DNA from the blood cell samples. From its cysteine to its phenylalanine, the CDR3 spans 13 amino acids. Only the CDR3 part of the read is kept: 39 bases, read in frame from the first base. CDR1 and CDR2, per the germline V gene, are SNHLY and FYNNEI. V loses 6 bases, J loses 2 bases, and the germline ends lie 9 bases apart.

This entry is derived from a study of cytomegalovirus exposure and HLA in healthy donors (dated by TCRdb to the late 2010s). Regarding the research as a whole: An earlier analysis of 587 of the donors reported under 300 Gb of sequence data and 100 million to 120 million unique TCR beta sequences obtained from 180 million or so T cells. A separate validation cohort of roughly 130 different subjects was used in addition to the roughly 670-subject first cohort. A later genetic analysis used genome-wide SNP genotypes for about three fifths of the 666 donors, treating that subset as a discovery cohort. Alongside the repertoire data, information on donor age, sex, ethnicity and CMV serostatus was compiled. Rather than using new phenotypic data, the later analysis identified candidate immune exposures from TCR beta sequences and from how often those sequences occurred across donors. Of the 300 to 500 genotyped donors, 80% to 90% were placed in the genetic ancestry cluster associated with self-reported Caucasian donors. On average, roughly 250,000 unique TCR beta nucleotide sequences were sequenced per donor among some 420 genotyped donors of the cohort, with roughly 18% of those sequences being non-productive. To decide whether each TCR beta V gene segment behaved as functional or pseudogenic, an earlier analysis of 587 of the donors relied on high-throughput TCR beta sequencing. The number of typed donors differed by locus: about 620-640 for A, B, C, DRB1 and DQB1; 500 to 550 for DQA1; approximately 600 for DPA1; and some 430 for DPB1. Four to six DR-DQ haplotypes were handled as single units for association and clustering, since linkage in the cohort was strong. The study aimed to test whether signatures of past pathogen exposure could be identified by cataloging public T cell receptors. To predict cytomegalovirus infection status, the study brought together high-throughput TCR immunosequencing, statistical association of individual TCRs with disease status, and machine learning. Roughly 300 gigabases of sequencing data and 70 million to 85 million unique TCR sequences were included in an early release covering about 600 HLA-typed donors. To study patterns of TCR occurrence, a later analysis re-analyzed previously published TCR beta repertoires from hundreds of donors and added high-resolution HLA genotyping. All discovery cohort repertoires had been generated using a single sequencing platform. Both class I and class II loci were covered by HLA typing, at four-digit resolution. The study used immunosequencing to profile the T cell repertoires of about 670 subjects and linked those repertoires to cytomegalovirus serostatus. Results the study describes overall, beyond this receptor: In a later analysis, the rate of TCR association differed among HLA loci, with DRB1 alleles having the most associated TCRs and HLA-C alleles having the fewest. A later analysis associated around 16,000 TCR beta sequences with specific HLA alleles at a false discovery rate of 0.05. According to the authors, the approach could potentially be generalized to other disease states and immunological phenotypes. Across donors, most TCR sequences were observed very rarely, whereas some public TCRs were present in many individuals. According to a later analysis, most CMV-associated TCR beta chains appeared to be HLA-restricted, and the HLA associations seemed to be driven largely by CMV exposure. Linkage disequilibrium might explain the correlated functional status among segregating V segments, but an unknown experimental factor could not be excluded. Because counts were too low, more than 15 rarely observed V segments, including chromosome 9 orphons, were left out of the earlier analysis of roughly 600 of the donors. An association between a missense DCLRE1C variant and V-gene and J-gene trimming of TCR beta chains was found in a later genetic analysis and replicated in an independent cohort. The classifier was reported to diagnose cytomegalovirus status with high specificity and sensitivity in both the original cohort and the validation cohort. In the study, some 160 TCR beta chains were listed as associated with cytomegalovirus. A few of the identified cytomegalovirus-associated TCR beta chains were confirmed in vitro to be specific for cytomegalovirus antigens. Only TCR beta chains were sequenced in this cohort, and the absence of alpha or paired-chain data limited detectable features. According to a later analysis, parvovirus B19, influenza, CMV and Epstein-Barr virus appeared linked to several top co-occurrence clusters. A cluster of highly shared sequence variants was judged likely to be a technical artifact of the sequencing pipeline. HLA typing was unavailable for some donors at each locus, so association tests used only the typed subset. Some IMGT-functional V segments, including TRBV6-2 and TRBV6-3, could not be told apart with the 87-base-pair reads, so those segments were excluded. A later genetic analysis reported fewer N-insertions in productive TCRs among donors in an Asian-associated ancestry cluster than the approximately 670-donor mean. Broadly in line with IMGT annotations, most TCR beta V segments showed up in productive rearrangements about 90% or about 30% of the time in an earlier analysis of a few hundred of the donors. Sequencing depth was assumed to be roughly uniform across donors in the presence/absence analyses, though that assumption may not hold. The only immune exposure information available for the cohort was CMV serostatus. Assigning TCR associations to individual alleles was difficult when HLA alleles, especially DR and DQ, strongly co-occurred. A further reported finding was that TCR beta sequences accurately predicted the HLA-A and HLA-B alleles for most subjects in the first cohort. Compared with equally common non-associated chains, HLA-associated TCR beta chains in a later analysis were more clonally expanded and had lower generation probabilities.

Library preparation was by the immunoSEQ multiplex PCR assay. For the multiplex PCR, a mixture combining 60 forward primers for TCR Vbeta segments and 13 reverse primers for TCR Jbeta segments was used. A multiplex PCR assay on genomic DNA amplified the CDR3 region of rearranged TCR beta genes. The Illumina HiSeq System was used to sequence the amplified TCR beta libraries as 87-base-pair reads. In the source study's methods: A later analysis counted 75 million to 100 million unique TCR beta chains across the 700 or so repertoires, and approximately 11 million of these chains were shared by at least two donors. Raw reads were error-corrected and collapsed into unique sequences with a nearest-neighbor algorithm that merged closely related sequences to remove PCR and sequencing errors. To assign V, D and J gene segments, CDR3 sequences were aligned to IMGT reference sequences. For a sequence to be retained, at least a six-nucleotide match to both a V gene segment and a J gene segment was required. A rearrangement was called productive if the CDR3 had no stop codons and remained in frame with V and J, and every other rearrangement was called non-productive. CDR3 was defined according to IMGT convention as the region running from the second conserved V-encoded cysteine to the conserved J-encoded phenylalanine. In an earlier analysis of roughly 580 of the donors, sequences lacking an unambiguous match to a single V gene segment were excluded. An earlier analysis of about 590 of the donors classified V segments as functional when productive rearrangements were above 56.7% and as segregating when the standard deviation between donors was above 5%. A statistical classification framework was built for diagnosing cytomegalovirus status from the catalog of TCR beta chain sequences. In a later analysis, TCR nucleotide sequences were compared against IMGT/GENE-DB human TR gene sequences so that V and J genes could be assigned. The TCRdist pipeline was used in a later analysis to assign CDR3 sequences and most-parsimonious VDJ recombination scenarios. In a later analysis, each TCR beta chain was defined by its CDR3 amino acid sequence together with its V-gene family, and reads lacking a unique V-gene family were excluded. A later analysis removed several hundred highly shared, low-generation-probability nucleotide sequences to deal with suspected cross-contamination and a sequencing artifact. For each public chain, a later analysis derived a clonal expansion index from normalized ranks of inferred template counts within each repertoire. A later analysis computed generation probabilities with a VDJ recombination model fitted to out-of-frame rearrangements, and checked the results against IGoR. In a later analysis, hypergeometric tests were used to score TCR-TCR, TCR-HLA and TCR-CMV co-occurrence, with a repertoire-size bias correction applied to TCR pairs. False discovery rates were estimated in a later analysis by permuting HLA or CMV assignments 20 times. In a later analysis, co-occurring TCRs were grouped using DBSCAN, and TCRdist sequence similarity was added for clustering within HLA-allele-positive subsets. Repertoires with fewer than 30,000 or more than 120,000 public chains were left out of co-occurrence clustering, as were five repertoires with anomalous nucleotide sharing. Entries here come from immuneACCESS through TCRdb and include only in-frame sequences with V and J called. Some clones fail to appear in such tables; in the studies checked, an unresolved V gene covers under half of the shortfall, and the cause of the remainder is unknown. Clone size and V and J calls were adopted from that table, with D and trimming inferred from the DNA. The sample data list approximately 190,000 clones, and approximately 85% of these were observed just once. Clones ranked in the top ten supply about 0.78% of the sample.

Specimen: PBMCs. The receptor was isolated from a woman aged 18-35 years in good health and CMV-seronegative. This chain is built from TRBV2 and TRBJ2-3; no confident D gene assignment can be made. The CDR3 protein is CASSQENTDTQYF. Here is the DNA: TGTGCCAGCAGCCAAGAGAACACAGATACGCAGTATTTT. With all but the CDR3 taken from the reference TRBV2 and TRBJ2-3 genes, the full variable domain is: EPEVTQTPSHQVTQMGQEVILRCVPISNHLYFYWYRQILGQKVEFLVSFYNNEISEKSEIFDDQFSVERPDGSNFTLKIRSTKLEDSAMYFCASSQENTDTQYFGPGTRLTVL.